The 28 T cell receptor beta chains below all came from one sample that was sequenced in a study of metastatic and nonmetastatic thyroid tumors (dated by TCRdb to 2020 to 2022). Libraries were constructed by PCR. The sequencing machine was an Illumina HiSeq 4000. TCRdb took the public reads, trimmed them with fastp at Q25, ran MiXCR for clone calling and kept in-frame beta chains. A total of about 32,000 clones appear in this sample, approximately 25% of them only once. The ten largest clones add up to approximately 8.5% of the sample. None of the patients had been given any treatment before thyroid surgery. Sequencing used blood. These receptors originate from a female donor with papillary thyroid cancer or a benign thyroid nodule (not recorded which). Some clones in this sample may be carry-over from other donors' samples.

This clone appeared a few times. CDR3 in amino acids: CASSMVAGSGGEQFF. Written as DNA, the CDR3 is TGTGCCAGTAGTATGGTAGCGGGATCGGGTGGTGAGCAGTTCTTC. The chain combines TRBV19 with TRBJ2-1, with 8 bases identical to TRBD2. The CDR3 is 15 amino acids. CDR1 and CDR2 (germline): LNHDA, SQIVND (reference sequence). V shed 3 bases and J 9 bases; nucleotides not matched to a gene: 10.

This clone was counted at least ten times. CDR3 in amino acids: CATRSGRRSNTGELFF. The CDR3 bases are TGCGCAACGAGGAGCGGGAGGCGCTCGAACACCGGGGAGCTGTTTTTT. The chain couples TRBV20-1 to TRBJ2-2, with TRBD2 matching 9 bases. Per the germline V gene, CDR1 is DFQATT and CDR2 is SNEGSKA (reference sequence). There are 16 residues in the CDR3.

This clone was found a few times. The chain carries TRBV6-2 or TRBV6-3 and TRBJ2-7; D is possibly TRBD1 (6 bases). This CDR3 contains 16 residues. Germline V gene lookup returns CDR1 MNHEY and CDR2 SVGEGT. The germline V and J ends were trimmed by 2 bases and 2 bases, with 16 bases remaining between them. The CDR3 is CASSYPPGQGTYEQYF. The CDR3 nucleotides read TGTGCCAGCAGTTACCCGCCGGGACAAGGGACCTACGAGCAGTACTTC.

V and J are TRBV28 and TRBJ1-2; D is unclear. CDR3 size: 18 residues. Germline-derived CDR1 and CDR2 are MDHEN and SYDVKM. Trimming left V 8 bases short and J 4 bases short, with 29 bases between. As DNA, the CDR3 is TGTGCCAGCTCCACTCTCCGGGCCAATACGTTCGCTTCCTATGGCTACACCTTC. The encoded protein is CASSTLRANTFASYGYTF.

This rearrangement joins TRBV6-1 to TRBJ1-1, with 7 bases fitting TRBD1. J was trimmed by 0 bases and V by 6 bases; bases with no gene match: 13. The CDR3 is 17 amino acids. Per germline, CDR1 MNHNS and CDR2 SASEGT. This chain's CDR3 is CASRSYVGTDMNTEAFF. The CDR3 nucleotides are TGTGCCAGCAGATCATACGTCGGGACAGATATGAACACTGAAGCTTTCTTT.

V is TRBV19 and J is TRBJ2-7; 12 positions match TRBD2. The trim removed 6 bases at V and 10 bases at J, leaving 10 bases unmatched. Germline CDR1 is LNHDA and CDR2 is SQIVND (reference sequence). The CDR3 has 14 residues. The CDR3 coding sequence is TGTGCCAGTAGCCGACTAGCGGGAGTGGAAGATCAGTACTTC. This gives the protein CASSRLAGVEDQYF.

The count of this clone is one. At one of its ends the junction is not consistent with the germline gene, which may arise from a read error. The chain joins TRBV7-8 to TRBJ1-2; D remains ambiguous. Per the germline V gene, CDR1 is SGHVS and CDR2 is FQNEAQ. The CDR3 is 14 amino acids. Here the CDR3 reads CASRPASTNYGYTF. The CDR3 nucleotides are TGTGCGAGCAGGCCAGCGAGCACTAACTATGGCTACACCTTC.

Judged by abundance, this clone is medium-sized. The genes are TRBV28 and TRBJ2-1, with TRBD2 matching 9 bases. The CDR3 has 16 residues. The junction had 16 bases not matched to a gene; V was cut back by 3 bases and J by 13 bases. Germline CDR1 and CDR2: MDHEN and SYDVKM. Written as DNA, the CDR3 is TGTGCCAGCAGTTTTGGCGCGACTAGCGGTCCTCAGGCCCAGTTCTTC. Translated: CASSFGATSGPQAQFF.

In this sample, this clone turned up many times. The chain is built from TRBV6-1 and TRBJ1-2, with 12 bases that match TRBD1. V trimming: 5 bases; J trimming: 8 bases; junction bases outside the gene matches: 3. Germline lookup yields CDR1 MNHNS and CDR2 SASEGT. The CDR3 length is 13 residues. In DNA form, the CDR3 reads TGTGCCAGCAGTTCGGGGACAGGGGGCGGCTACACCTTC. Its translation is CASSSGTGGGYTF.

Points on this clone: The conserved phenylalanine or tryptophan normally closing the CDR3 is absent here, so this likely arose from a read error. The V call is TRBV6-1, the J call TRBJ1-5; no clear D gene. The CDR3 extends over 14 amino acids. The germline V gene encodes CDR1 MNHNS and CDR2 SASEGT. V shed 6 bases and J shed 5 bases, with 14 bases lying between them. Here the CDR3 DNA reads TGTGCCAGCAGACCCGCCCAGCGCTATCAGCCCCAGCATTTG. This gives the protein CASRPAQRYQPQHL.

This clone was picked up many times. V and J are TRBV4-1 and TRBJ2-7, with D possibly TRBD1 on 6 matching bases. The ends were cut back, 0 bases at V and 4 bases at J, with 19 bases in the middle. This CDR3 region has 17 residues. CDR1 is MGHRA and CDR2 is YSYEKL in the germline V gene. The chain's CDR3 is CASSQDRRLDSQYEQYF. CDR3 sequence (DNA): TGCGCCAGCAGCCAAGATAGAAGATTGGACAGTCAGTACGAGCAGTACTTC.

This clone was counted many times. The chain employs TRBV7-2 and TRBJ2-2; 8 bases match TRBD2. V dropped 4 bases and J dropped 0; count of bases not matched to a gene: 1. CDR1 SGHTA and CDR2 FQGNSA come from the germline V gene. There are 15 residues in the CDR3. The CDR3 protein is CASSYSGANTGELFF. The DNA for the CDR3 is TGTGCCAGCAGCTATAGCGGGGCGAACACCGGGGAGCTGTTTTTT.

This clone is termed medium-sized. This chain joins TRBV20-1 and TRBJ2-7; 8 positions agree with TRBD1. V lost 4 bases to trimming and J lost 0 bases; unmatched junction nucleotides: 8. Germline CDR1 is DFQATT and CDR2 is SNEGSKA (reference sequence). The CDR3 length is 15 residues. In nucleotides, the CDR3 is TGCAGTGCTACCACCGGGACAGGTGACTCCTACGAGCAGTACTTC. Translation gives CSATTGTGDSYEQYF.

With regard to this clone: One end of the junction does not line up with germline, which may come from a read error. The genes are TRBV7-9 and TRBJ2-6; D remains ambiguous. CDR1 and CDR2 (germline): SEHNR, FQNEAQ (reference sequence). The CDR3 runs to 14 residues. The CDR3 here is CASSPRIGANFLTF. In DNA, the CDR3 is TGTGCCAGCAGCCCTCGTATTGGTGCCAACTTCCTGACTTTC.

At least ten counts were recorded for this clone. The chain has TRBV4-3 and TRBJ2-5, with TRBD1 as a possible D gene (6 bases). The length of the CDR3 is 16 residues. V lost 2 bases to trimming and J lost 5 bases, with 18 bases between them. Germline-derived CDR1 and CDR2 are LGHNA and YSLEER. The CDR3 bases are TGCGCCAGCAGCCAACAGACAGGCTCCGGGGCGGAGACCCAGTACTTC. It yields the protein CASSQQTGSGAETQYF.

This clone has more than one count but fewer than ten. CDR3 sequence reads: CSARTETYEQYF. The CDR3 nucleotides read TGCAGTGCTAGAACAGAGACCTACGAGCAGTACTTC. The V call is TRBV20-1, the J call TRBJ2-7; D not resolved. The CDR3 sequence is 12 residues long. V was clipped by 2 bases and J by 2 bases, with 7 bases between them. CDR1 is DFQATT, CDR2 SNEGSKA, per germline (reference sequence).

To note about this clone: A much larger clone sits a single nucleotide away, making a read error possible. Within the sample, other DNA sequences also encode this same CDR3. CDR3 bases: TGTGCCAGCAGCGTAATAGCGGGGGGTACAGATACGCAGTATTTT. Translation: CASSVIAGGTDTQYF. This chain joins TRBV9 and TRBJ2-3, with 10 positions matching TRBD2. CDR1 and CDR2 (germline): SGDLS, YYNGEE. Germline trimming cut 1 base from V and 3 bases from J; bases unmatched to any gene: 2. The CDR3 consists of 15 residues.

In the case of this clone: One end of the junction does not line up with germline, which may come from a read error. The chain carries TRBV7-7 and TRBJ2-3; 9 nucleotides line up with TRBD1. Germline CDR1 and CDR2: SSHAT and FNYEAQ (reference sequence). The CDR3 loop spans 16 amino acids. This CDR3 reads CASSNNRGQSTDTQYF. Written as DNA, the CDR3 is TGTGCTAGCAGCAACAACAGGGGGCAAAGCACAGATACGCAGTATTTT. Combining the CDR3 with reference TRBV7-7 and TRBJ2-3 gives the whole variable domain GAGVSQSPRYKVTKRGQDVTLRCDPISSHATLYWYQQALGQGPEFLTYFNYEAQPDKSGLPSDRFSAERPEGSISTLTIQRTEQRDSAMYRCASSNNRGQSTDTQYFGPGTRLTVL.

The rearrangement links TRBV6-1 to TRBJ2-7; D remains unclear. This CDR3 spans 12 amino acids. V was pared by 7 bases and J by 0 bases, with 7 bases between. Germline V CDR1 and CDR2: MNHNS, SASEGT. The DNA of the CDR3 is TGTGCCAGCACCGGCTACTCCTACGAGCAGTACTTC. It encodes CASTGYSYEQYF.

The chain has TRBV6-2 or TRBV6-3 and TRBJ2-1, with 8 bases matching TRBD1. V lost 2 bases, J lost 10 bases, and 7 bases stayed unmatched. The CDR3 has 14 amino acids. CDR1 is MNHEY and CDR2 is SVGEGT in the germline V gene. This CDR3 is CASSYDRGNGEQFF. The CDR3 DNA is TGTGCCAGCAGTTACGACAGGGGTAACGGGGAGCAGTTCTTC.

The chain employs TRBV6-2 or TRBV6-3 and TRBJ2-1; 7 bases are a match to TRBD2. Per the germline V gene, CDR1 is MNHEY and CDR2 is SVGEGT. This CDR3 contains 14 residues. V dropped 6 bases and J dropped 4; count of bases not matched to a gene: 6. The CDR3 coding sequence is TGTGCCAGCAGAGAGGGAGGGAGTTACAATGAGCAGTTCTTC. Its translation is CASREGGSYNEQFF.

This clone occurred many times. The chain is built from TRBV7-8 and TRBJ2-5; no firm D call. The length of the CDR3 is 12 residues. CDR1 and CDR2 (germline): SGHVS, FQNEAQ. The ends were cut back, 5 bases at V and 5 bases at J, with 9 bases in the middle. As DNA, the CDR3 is TGTGCCAGCAGCACCACGGCCGAGACCCAGTACTTC. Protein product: CASSTTAETQYF. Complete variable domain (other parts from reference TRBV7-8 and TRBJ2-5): GAGVSQSPRYKVAKRGQDVALRCDPISGHVSLFWYQQALGQGPEFLTYFQNEAQLDKSGLPSDRFFAERPEGSVSTLKIQRTQQEDSAVYLCASSTTAETQYFGPGTRLLVL.

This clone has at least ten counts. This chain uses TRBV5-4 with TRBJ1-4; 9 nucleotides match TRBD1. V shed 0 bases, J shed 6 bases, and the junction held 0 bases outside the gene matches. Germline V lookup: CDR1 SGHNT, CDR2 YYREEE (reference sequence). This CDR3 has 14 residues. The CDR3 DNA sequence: TGTGCCAGCAGCTTGGGACAGGGGGATGAAAAACTGTTTTTT. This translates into CASSLGQGDEKLFF.

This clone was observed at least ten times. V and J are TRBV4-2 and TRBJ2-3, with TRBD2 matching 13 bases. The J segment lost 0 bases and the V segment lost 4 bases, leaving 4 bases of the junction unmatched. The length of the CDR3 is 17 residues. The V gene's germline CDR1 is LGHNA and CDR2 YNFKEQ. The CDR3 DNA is TGTGCCAGCAGCCCGACTAGCGGGAGGAGGAGCACAGATACGCAGTATTTT. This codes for CASSPTSGRRSTDTQYF.

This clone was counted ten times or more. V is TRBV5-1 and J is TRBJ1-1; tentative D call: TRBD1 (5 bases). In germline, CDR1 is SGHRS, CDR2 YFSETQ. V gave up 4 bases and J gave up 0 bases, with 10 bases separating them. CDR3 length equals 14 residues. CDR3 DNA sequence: TGCGCCAGCAGCCTCCAGACAGTGAACACTGAAGCTTTCTTT. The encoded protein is CASSLQTVNTEAFF.

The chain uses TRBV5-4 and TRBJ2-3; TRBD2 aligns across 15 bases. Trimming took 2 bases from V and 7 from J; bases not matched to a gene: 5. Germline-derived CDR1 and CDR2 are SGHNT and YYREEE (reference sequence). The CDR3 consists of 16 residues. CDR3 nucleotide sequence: TGTGCCAGCAGCTTAGGACTAGCGGGAGGGCTCCATACGCAGTATTTT. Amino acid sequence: CASSLGLAGGLHTQYF.

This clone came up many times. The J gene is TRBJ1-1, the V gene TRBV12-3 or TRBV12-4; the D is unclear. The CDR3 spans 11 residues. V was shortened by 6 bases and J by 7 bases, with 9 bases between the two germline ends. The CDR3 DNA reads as TGTGCCAGCAGAGAGTCCATTGAAGCTTTCTTT. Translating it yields CASRESIEAFF.

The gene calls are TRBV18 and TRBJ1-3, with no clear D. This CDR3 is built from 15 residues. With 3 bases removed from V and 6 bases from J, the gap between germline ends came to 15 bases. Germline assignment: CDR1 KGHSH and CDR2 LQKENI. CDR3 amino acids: CASSPSGVVLNTIYF. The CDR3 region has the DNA TGTGCCAGCTCACCTAGCGGAGTGGTACTAAACACCATATATTTT. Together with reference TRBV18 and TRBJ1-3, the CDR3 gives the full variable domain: NAGVMQNPRHLVRRRGQEARLRCSPMKGHSHVYWYRQLPEEGLKFMVYLQKENIIDESGMPKERFSAEFPKEGPSILRIQQVVRGDSAAYFCASSPSGVVLNTIYFGEGSWLTVV.